A selection of T cell receptor beta chains follows, all from one sample in a study of blood T cells in healthy people across ages. One entry per CDR3 protein results from TCRdb running MiXCR on the 5' RACE reads. The data hold roughly 1 million distinct CDR3 sequences, with approximately 25% observed a single time. These data also featured in a second study, about T cells of mothers and their children.

Input material: blood. All receptors derive from a girl aged 2 to 10 in good health. Each CDR3 is given with its conserved first and last residue. Fields, in order: CDR3 DNA, CDR3 protein, J gene, V gene, clone size, D gene. A D gene is named only where the DNA matches it firmly. Size tells how often a clone was seen (once, few, many) or the class of an expanded clone, and some rows leave it out.

DNA: TGTGCCAGCAGTCTACTGGGGCCTTCGGGGACCCAGTACTTC
CDR3: CASSLLGPSGTQYF
J: TRBJ2-5
V: TRBV4-2
size: few
D: .

DNA: TGTGCCAGCAGCCAAGATTGGGAACAGAAAGCTTTCTTT
CDR3: CASSQDWEQKAFF
J: TRBJ1-1
V: TRBV3-1
size: .
D: .

DNA: TGTGCCAGCAGCCCGGGCAGTCAGAACACTGAAGCTTTCTTT
CDR3: CASSPGSQNTEAFF
J: TRBJ1-1
V: TRBV7-6
size: .
D: .

DNA: TGTGCCATACTTGAAGATACGCAGTATTTT
CDR3: CAILEDTQYF
J: TRBJ2-3
V: TRBV10-3
size: few
D: .

DNA: TGTGCCAGCAGCTTAGCGCTACATGGCAGGGACGGCTACACCTTC
CDR3: CASSLALHGRDGYTF
J: TRBJ1-2
V: TRBV7-8
size: few
D: .

DNA: TGTGCCAGCAGGAAACGTGAGGGGGACCCTTCTAACTATGGCTACACCTTC
CDR3: CASRKREGDPSNYGYTF
J: TRBJ1-2
V: TRBV27
size: .
D: .

DNA: TGTGCCAGCAGTCCGATACGGGGGCAAAGCGAGCAGTACTTC
CDR3: CASSPIRGQSEQYF
J: TRBJ2-7
V: TRBV6-6
size: .
D: .

DNA: TGCAGCTCTAGTGGCGGGGGGGGCTTCTACAATGAGCAGTTCTTC
CDR3: CSSSGGGGFYNEQFF
J: TRBJ2-1
V: TRBV29-1
size: few
D: TRBD2

DNA: TGTGCCAGCGGAGTACAGGGGGTTCTAGAAAAACTGTTTTTT
CDR3: CASGVQGVLEKLFF
J: TRBJ1-4
V: TRBV7-9
size: few
D: TRBD1

DNA: TGCGCCAGCAGCGGCGGACAGACTGGGCAAGAGACCCAGTACTTC
CDR3: CASSGGQTGQETQYF
J: TRBJ2-5
V: TRBV5-1
size: .
D: .

DNA: TGCAGTGCTAGAGTTAGACTAGCGGGATCCTACGAGCAGTACTTC
CDR3: CSARVRLAGSYEQYF
J: TRBJ2-7
V: TRBV20-1
size: .
D: TRBD2

DNA: TGCAGTGCTAGGGGGAGCCTGAACACCGGGGAGCTGTTTTTT
CDR3: CSARGSLNTGELFF
J: TRBJ2-2
V: TRBV20-1
size: few
D: .

DNA: TGTGCCAGCAGTCTTGGGGACAGGGAATGGGAGACCCAGTACTTC
CDR3: CASSLGDREWETQYF
J: TRBJ2-5
V: TRBV28
size: .
D: TRBD1

DNA: TGTGCCAGCAGCTTATATAAACACACAGATACGCAGTATTTT
CDR3: CASSLYKHTDTQYF
J: TRBJ2-3
V: TRBV7-3
size: once
D: .

DNA: TGTGCCAGCAGTTACTCTTCGGGCTACCAAGAGACCCAGTACTTC
CDR3: CASSYSSGYQETQYF
J: TRBJ2-5
V: TRBV6-6
size: few
D: .

DNA: TGTGCCAGCAGCCGGGTGGTCGACAGGGTCCGGGAGCCCCAGCATTTT
CDR3: CASSRVVDRVREPQHF
J: TRBJ1-5
V: TRBV2
size: few
D: TRBD1